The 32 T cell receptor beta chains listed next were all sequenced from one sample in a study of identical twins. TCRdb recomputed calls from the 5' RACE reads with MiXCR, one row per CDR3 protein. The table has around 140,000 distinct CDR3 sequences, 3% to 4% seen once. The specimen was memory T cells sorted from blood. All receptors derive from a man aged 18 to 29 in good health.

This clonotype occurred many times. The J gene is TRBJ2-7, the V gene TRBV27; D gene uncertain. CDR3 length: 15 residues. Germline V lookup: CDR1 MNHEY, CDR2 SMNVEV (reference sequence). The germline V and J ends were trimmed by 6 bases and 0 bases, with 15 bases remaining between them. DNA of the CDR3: TGTGCCAGCAGACGGGTGGGTGCGCACTCCTACGAGCAGTACTTC. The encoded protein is CASRRVGAHSYEQYF.

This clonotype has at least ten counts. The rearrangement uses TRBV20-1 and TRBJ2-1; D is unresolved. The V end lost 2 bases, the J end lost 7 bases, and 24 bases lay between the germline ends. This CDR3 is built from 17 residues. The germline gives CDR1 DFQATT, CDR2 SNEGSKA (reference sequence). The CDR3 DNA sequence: TGCAGTGCTAGACCCGTCAGGCTATCCCATTCGGTAAATGAGCAGTTCTTC. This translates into CSARPVRLSHSVNEQFF.

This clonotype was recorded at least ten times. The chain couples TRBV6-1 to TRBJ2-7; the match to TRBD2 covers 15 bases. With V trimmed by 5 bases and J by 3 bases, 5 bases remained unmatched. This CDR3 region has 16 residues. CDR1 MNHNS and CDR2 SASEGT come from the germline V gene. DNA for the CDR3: TGTGCCAGCAGTCAGGGGACTAGCGGGAGGTTCTACGAGCAGTACTTC. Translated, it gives CASSQGTSGRFYEQYF.

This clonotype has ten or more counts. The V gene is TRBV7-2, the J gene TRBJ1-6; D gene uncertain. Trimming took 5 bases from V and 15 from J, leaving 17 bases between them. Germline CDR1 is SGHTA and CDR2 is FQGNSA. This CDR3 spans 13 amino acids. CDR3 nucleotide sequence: TGTGCCAGCAGCGAACCGGCCAAACCGGGCCTCCACTTT. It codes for CASSEPAKPGLHF.

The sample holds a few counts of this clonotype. As DNA, the CDR3 is TGTGCCAGCAGAGCCCCCGGGACTAGCGGTTACAATGAGCAGTTCTTC. Translation gives CASRAPGTSGYNEQFF. This chain uses TRBV14 with TRBJ2-1; 11 nucleotides match TRBD2. Losses at the gene ends were 6 bases for V and 4 bases for J; bases not matched to a gene: 8. The germline gives CDR1 SGHDN, CDR2 FVKESK. CDR3 length: 16 amino acids. The whole variable domain, remainder taken from reference TRBV14 and TRBJ2-1, is EAGVTQFPSHSVIEKGQTVTLRCDPISGHDNLYWYRRVMGKEIKFLLHFVKESKQDESGMPNNRFLAERTGGTYSTLKVQPAELEDSGVYFCASRAPGTSGYNEQFFGPGTRLTVL.

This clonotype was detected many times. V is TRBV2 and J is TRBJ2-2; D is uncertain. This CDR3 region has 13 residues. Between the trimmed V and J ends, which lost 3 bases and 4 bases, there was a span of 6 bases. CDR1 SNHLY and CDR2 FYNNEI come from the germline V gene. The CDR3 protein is CASSEMRTGELFF. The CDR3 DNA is TGTGCCAGCAGTGAGATGCGCACCGGGGAGCTGTTTTTT.

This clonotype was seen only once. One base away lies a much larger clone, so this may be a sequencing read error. CDR3 nucleotides: TGTGCCAGCAGACGGGTGGGTGCGCACTCCTACGAGCATTACTTC. Its protein is CASRRVGAHSYEHYF. The chain joins TRBV27 to TRBJ2-7; D is unresolved. The CDR3 sequence is 15 residues long. The germline V gene encodes CDR1 MNHEY and CDR2 SMNVEV (reference sequence).

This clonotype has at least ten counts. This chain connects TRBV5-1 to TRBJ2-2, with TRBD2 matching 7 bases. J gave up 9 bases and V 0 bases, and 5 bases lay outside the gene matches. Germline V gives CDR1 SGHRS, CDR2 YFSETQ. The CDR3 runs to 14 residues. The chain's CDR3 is CASSLEASGRELFF. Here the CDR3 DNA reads TGCGCCAGCAGCTTGGAGGCTAGCGGTAGGGAGCTGTTTTTT.

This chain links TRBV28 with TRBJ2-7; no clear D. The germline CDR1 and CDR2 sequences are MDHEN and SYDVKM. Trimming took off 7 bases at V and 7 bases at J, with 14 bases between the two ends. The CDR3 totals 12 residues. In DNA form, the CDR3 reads TGTGCCAGCACAGGAAGAGGATGGGAGCAGTACTTC. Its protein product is CASTGRGWEQYF.

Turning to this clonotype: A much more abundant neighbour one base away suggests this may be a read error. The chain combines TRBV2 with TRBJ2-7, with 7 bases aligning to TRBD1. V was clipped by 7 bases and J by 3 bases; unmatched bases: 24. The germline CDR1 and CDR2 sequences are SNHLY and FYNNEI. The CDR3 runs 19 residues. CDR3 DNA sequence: TGTGCCAGCATGAGGGGGCTACTTTCCGCCCGTCGTCGGGACTACGAGCAGTACTTC. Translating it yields CASMRGLLSARRRDYEQYF.

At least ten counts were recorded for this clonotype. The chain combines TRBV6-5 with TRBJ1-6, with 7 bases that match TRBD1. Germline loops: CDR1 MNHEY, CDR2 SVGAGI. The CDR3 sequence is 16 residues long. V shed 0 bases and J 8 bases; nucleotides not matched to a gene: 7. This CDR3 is CASSYSPTGAHSPLHF. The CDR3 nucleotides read TGTGCCAGCAGTTACTCGCCTACAGGGGCGCATTCACCCCTCCACTTT.

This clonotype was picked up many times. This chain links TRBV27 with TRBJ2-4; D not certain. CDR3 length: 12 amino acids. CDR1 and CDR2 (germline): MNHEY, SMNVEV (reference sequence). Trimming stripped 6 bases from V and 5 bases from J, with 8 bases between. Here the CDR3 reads CASRAGENIQYF. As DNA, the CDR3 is TGTGCCAGCAGGGCTGGGGAAAACATTCAGTACTTC.

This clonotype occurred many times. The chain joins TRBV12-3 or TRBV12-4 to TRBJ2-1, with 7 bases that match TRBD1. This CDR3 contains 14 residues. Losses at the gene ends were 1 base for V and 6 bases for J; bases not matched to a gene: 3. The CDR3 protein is CASSLGDRTNEQFF. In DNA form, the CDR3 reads TGTGCCAGCAGTTTAGGGGACAGAACCAATGAGCAGTTCTTC.

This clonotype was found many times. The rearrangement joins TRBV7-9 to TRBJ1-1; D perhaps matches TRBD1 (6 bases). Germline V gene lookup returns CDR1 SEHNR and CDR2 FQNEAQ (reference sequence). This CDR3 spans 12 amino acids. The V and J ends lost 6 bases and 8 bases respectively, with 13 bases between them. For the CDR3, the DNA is TGTGCCAGCAGTCCCGGGGGCAGGGAAGCTTTCTTT. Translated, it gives CASSPGGREAFF.

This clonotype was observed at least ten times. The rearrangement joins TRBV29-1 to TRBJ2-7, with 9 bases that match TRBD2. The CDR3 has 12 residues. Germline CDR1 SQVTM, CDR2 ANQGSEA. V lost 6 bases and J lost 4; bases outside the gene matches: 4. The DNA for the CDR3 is TGCAGCGTCAGGACTAGCGATTACGAGCAGTACGTC. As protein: CSVRTSDYEQYV.

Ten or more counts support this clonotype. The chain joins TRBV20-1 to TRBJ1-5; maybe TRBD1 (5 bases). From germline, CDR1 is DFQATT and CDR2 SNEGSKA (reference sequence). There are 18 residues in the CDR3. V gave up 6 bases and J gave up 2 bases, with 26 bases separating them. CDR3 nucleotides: TGCAGTGCCATATTTCCCAGTTCAGGGATTCGTGGCAATCAGCCCCAGCATTTT. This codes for CSAIFPSSGIRGNQPQHF.

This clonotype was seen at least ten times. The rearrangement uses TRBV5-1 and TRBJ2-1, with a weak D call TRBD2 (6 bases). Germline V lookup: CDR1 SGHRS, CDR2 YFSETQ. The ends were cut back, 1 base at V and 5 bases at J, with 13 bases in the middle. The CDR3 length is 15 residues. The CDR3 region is CASSLSTGVHNEQFF. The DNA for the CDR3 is TGCGCCAGCAGCTTGTCGACGGGAGTGCACAATGAGCAGTTCTTC.

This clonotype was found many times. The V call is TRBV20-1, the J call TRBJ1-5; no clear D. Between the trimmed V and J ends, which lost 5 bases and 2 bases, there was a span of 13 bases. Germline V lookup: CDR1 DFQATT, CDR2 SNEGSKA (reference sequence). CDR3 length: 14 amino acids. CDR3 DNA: TGCAGTGCTGGCTCCAACACGGGCAATCAGCCCCAGCATTTT. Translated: CSAGSNTGNQPQHF.

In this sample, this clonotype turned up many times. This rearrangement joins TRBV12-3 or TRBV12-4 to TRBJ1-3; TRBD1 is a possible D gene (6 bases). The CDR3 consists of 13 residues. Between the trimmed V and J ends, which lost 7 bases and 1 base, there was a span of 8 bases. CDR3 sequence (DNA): TGTGCCAGCAATCAGGGGTCTGGAAACACCATATATTTT. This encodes CASNQGSGNTIYF.

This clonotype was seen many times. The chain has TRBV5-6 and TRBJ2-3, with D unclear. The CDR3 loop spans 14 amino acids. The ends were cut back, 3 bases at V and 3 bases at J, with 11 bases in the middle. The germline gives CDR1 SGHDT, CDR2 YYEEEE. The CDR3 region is CASSSPTLTDTQYF. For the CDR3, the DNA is TGTGCCAGCAGCTCGCCGACATTAACAGATACGCAGTATTTT. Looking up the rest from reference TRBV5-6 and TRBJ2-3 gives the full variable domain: DAGVTQSPTHLIKTRGQQVTLRCSPKSGHDTVSWYQQALGQGPQFIFQYYEEEERQRGNFPDRFSGHQFPNYSSELNVNALLLGDSALYLCASSSPTLTDTQYFGPGTRLTVL.

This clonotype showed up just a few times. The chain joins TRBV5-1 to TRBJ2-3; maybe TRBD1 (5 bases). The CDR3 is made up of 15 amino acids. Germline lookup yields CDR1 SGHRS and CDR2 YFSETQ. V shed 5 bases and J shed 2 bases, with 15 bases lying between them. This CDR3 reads CASRFTGPLTDTQYF. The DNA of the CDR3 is TGCGCCAGCAGGTTCACAGGTCCCCTCACAGATACGCAGTATTTT.

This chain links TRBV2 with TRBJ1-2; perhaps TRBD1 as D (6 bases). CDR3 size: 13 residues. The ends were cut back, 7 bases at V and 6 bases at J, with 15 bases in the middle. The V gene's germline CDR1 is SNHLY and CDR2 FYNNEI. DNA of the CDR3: TGTGCCAGCAAAAACACAGGGACCCATGGCTACACCTTC. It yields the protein CASKNTGTHGYTF.

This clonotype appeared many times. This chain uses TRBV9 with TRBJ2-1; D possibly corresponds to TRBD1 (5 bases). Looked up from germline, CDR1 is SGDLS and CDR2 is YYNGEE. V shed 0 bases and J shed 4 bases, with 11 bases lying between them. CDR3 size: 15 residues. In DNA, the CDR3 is TGTGCCAGCAGCGTAGTTCAGGGCGTATACAATGAGCAGTTCTTC. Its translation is CASSVVQGVYNEQFF.

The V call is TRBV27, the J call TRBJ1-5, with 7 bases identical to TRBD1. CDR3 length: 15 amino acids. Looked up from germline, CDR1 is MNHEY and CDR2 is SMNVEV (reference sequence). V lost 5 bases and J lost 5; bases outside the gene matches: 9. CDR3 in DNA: TGTGCCAGCAGTACAACAGGGGCAGGCTATCAGCCCCAGCATTTT. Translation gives CASSTTGAGYQPQHF.

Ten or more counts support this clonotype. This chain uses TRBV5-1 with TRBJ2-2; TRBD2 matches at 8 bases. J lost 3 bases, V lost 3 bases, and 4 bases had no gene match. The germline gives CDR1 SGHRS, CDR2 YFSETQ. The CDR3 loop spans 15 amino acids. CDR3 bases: TGCGCCAGCAGCTCTTCGACTAGCGACACCGGGGAGCTGTTTTTT. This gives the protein CASSSSTSDTGELFF. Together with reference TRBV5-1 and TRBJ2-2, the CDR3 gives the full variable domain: KAGVTQTPRYLIKTRGQQVTLSCSPISGHRSVSWYQQTPGQGLQFLFEYFSETQRNKGNFPGRFSGRQFSNSRSEMNVSTLELGDSALYLCASSSSTSDTGELFFGEGSRLTVL.

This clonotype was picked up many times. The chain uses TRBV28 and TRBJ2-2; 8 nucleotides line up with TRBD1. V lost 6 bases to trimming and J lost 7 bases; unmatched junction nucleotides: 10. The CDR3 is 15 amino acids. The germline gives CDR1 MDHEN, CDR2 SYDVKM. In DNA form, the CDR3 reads TGTGCCAGCAGCGGACAGGGTTGGCGGGTCGGGGAGCTGTTTTTT. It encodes CASSGQGWRVGELFF.

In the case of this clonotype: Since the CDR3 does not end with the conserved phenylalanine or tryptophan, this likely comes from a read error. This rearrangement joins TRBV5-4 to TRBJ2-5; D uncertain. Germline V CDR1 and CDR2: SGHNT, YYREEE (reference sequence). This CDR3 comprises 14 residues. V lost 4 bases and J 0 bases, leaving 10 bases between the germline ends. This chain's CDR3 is CASSPSVYQETQYL. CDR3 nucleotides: TGTGCCAGCAGCCCCTCGGTGTACCAAGAGACCCAGTACCTG.

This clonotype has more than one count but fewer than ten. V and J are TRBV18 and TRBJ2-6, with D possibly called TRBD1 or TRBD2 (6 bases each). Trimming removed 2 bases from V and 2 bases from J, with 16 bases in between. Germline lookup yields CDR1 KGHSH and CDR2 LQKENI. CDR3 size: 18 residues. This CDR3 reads CASSPGPGGGTGANVLTF. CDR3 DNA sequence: TGTGCCAGCTCACCAGGTCCCGGGGGCGGGACTGGGGCCAACGTCCTGACTTTC.

In DNA, the CDR3 is TGTGCCAGCTCACCACCATCCGGACAGGGGGCTGACACTCGCCTGTACTTC. It codes for CASSPPSGQGADTRLYF. The gene calls are TRBV18 and TRBJ2-4; 11 bases are shared with TRBD1. Losses at the gene ends were 0 bases for V and 15 bases for J; bases not matched to a gene: 16. CDR1 is KGHSH and CDR2 is LQKENI in the germline V gene. This CDR3 has 17 residues.

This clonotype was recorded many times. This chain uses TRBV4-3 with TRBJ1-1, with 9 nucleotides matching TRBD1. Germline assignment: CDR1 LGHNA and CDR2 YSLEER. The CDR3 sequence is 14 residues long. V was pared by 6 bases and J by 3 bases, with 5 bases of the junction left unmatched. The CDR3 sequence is CASSGDRGDTEAFF. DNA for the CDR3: TGCGCCAGCAGTGGCGACAGGGGGGACACTGAAGCTTTCTTT.

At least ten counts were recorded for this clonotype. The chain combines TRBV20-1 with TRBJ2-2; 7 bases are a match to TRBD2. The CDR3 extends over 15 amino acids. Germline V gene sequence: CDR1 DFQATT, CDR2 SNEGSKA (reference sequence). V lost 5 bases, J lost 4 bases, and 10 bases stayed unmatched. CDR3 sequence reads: CSAPRPGGGTGELFF. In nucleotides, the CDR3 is TGCAGTGCTCCCCGTCCGGGAGGAGGCACCGGGGAGCTGTTTTTT.

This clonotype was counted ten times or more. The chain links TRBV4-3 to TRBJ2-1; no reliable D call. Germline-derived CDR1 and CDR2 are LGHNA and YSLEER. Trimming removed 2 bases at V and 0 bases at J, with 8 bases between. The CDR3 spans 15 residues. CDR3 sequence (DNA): TGCGCCAGCAGCCAATCCGCTCGCTCCTACAATGAGCAGTTCTTC. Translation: CASSQSARSYNEQFF.